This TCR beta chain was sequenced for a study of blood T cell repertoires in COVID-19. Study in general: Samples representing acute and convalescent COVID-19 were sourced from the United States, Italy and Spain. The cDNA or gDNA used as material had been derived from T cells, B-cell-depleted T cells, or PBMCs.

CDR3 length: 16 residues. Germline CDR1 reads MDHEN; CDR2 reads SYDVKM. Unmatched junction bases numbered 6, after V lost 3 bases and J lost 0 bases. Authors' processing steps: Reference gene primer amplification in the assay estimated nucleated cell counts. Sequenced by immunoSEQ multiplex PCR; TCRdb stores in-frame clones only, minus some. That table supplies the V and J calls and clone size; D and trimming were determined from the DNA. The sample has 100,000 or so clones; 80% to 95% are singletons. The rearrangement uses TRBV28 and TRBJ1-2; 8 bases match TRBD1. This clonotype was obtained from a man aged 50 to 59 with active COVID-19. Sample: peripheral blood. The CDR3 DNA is TGTGCCAGCAGTTTTCAGGGGGCCCAATCTAACTATGGCTACACCTTC. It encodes CASSFQGAQSNYGYTF.